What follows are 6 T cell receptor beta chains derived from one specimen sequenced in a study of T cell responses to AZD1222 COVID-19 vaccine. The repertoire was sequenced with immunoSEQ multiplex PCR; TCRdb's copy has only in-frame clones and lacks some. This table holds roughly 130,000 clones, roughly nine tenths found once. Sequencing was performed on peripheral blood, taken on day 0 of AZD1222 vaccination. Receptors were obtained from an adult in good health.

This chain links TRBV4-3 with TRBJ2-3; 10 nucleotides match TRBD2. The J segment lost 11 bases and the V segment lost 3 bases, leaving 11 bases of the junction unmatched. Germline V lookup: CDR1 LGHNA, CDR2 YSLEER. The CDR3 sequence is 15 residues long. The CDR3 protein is CASSHSSGRERGQYF. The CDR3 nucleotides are TGCGCCAGCAGCCACTCTAGCGGGAGAGAGAGAGGGCAGTATTTT.

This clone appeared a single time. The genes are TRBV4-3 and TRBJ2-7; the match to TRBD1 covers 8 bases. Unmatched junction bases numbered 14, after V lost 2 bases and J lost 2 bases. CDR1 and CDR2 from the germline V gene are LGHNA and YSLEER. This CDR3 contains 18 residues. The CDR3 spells CASSQRHPSPQGAYEQYF. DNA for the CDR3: TGCGCCAGCAGCCAAAGACATCCCTCCCCACAGGGGGCCTACGAGCAGTACTTC.

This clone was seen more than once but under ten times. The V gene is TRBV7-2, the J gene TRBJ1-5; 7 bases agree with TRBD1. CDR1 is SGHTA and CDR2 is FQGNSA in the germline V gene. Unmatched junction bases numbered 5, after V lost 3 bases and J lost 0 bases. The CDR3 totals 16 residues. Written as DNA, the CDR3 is TGTGCCAGCAGCTTCCCAGGGGGGTATAGCAATCAGCCCCAGCATTTT. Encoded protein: CASSFPGGYSNQPQHF.

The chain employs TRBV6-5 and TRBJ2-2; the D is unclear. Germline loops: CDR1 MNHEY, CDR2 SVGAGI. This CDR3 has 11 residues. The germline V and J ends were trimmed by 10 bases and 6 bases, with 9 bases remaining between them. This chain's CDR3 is CATSSAGELFF. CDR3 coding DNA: TGTGCCACCTCATCTGCCGGGGAGCTGTTTTTT.

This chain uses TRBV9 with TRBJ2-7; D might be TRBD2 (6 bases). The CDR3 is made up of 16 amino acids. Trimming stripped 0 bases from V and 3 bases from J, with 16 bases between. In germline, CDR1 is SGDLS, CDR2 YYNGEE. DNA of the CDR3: TGTGCCAGCAGCGTAGCAGCGGGCGGACGCTACTACGAGCAGTACTTC. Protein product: CASSVAAGGRYYEQYF.

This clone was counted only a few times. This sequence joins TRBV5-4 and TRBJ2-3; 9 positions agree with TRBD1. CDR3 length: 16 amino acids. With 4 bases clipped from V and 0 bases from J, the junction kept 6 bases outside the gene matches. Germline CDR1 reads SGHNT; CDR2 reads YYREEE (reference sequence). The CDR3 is CASSPQGAASTDTQYF. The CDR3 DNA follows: TGTGCCAGCAGCCCACAGGGGGCGGCGAGCACAGATACGCAGTATTTT.